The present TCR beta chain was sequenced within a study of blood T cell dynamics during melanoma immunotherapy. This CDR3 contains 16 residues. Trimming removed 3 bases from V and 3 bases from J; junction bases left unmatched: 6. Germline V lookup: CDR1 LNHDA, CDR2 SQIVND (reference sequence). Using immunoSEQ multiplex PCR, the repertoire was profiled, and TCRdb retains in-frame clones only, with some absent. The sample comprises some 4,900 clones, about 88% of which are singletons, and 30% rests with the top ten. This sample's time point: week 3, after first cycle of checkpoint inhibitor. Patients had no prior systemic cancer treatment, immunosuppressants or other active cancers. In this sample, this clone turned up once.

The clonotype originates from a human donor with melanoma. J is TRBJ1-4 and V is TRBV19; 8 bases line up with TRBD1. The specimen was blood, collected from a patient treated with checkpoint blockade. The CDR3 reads CASSISPQGANEKLFF. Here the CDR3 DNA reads TGTGCCAGTAGTATTTCCCCACAGGGGGCTAATGAAAAACTGTTTTTT.